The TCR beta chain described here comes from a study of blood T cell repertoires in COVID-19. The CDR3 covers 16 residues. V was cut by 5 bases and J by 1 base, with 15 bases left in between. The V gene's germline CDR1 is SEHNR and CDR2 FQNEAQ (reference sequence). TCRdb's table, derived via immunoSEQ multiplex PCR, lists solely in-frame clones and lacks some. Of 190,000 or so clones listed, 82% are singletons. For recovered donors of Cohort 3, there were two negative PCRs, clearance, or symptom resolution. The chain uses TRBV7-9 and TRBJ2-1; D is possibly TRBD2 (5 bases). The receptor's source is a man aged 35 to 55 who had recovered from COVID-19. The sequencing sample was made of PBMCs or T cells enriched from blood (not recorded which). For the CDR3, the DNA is TGTGCCAGCAGCCGCCCACCCACTAGATCCTACAATGAGCAGTTCTTC. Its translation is CASSRPPTRSYNEQFF.